The TCR beta chain under discussion was sequenced for a study of OX40 agonist ivuxolimab in advanced cancers. About the study: Cancers in dose escalation were hepatocellular, melanoma, renal cell and head and neck. Prior therapy, whether anti-PD-1, anti-PD-L1 or anti-CTLA-4, was allowed, and roughly 44% had some. Study-wide findings and caveats: Some of the nonresponding patients also showed low levels of normalized T-cell clonal expansion. Both blood CD4+ and CD8+ T cells showed clonal growth by week 6 at 0.1 to 3.0 mg/kg.

The germline CDR1 and CDR2 sequences are SGHAT and FQNNGV. V was shortened by 5 bases and J by 4 bases, with 11 bases between the two germline ends. The CDR3 runs 13 residues. TCRdb's table, derived via immunoSEQ multiplex PCR, lists solely in-frame clones and lacks some. The sample has about 84,000 clones, around four fifths seen once; the top ten hold approximately 2.6%. This clone was recorded a few times. No antigen is known for it. The same CDR3 can be traced to other DNA sequences in this sample. This TCR came from an adult with an advanced solid tumor such as melanoma, head and neck, liver or kidney cancer. Sequences were derived from CD4+ or CD8+ T cells sorted from blood, sampled in a trial of the OX40 agonist ivuxolimab. The genes are TRBV11-2 and TRBJ1-2; D might be TRBD1 (5 bases). The CDR3 DNA reads as TGTGCCAGCAGCCTATCCGGGACCTATGGCTACACCTTC. This sequence encodes CASSLSGTYGYTF.